The sequence of this T cell receptor beta chain was determined in a study of T-cell reconstitution after alpha-beta-depleted transplantation in children. This clonotype showed up just a few times. Germline loops: CDR1 GTSNPN, CDR2 SVGIG (reference sequence). Trimming shortened V by 2 bases and J by 9 bases, and 7 bases separated the two germline ends. The CDR3 totals 11 residues. Unique molecular identifiers were used to barcode this TCRbeta library. Each CDR3 protein is one row after TCRdb ran MiXCR on the PCR reads. The sample consists of 70,000 to 100,000 distinct CDR3 sequences, 12% of them appearing once.

This clonotype was sampled from a human donor who donated a stem cell graft to a child with inherited bone marrow failure. The chain has TRBV30 and TRBJ1-4; D possibly corresponds to TRBD1 (5 bases). The specimen was PBMCs from the stem cell graft donor, collected from the stem cell graft. The CDR3 DNA reads TGTGCCTGGAGTCCGGGGCAAAAACTGTTTTTT. Its translation is CAWSPGQKLFF.